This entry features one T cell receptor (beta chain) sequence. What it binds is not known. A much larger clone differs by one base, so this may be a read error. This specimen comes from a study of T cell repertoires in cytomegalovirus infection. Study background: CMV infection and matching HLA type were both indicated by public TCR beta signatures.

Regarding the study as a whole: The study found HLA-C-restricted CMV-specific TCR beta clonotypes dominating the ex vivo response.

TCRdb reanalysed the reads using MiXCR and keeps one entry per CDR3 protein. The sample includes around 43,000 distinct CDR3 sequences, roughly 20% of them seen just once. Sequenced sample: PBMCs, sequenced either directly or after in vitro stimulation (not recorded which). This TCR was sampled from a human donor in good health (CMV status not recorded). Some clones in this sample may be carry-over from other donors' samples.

The CDR3: CASSSPPLYEQFF. The CDR3 DNA is TGTGCCAGCAGCTCCCCGCCGCTCTACGAGCAGTTCTTC. V and J are TRBV7-2 and TRBJ2-1; D gene unclear. CDR3 length equals 13 residues. V was clipped by 4 bases and J by 10 bases, with 14 bases between them. Germline values: CDR1 SGHTA, CDR2 FQGNSA. The full variable domain, in which reference TRBV7-2 and TRBJ2-1 provide the parts outside the CDR3, is GAGVSQSPSNKVTEKGKDVELRCDPISGHTALYWYRQSLGQGLEFLIYFQGNSAPDKSGLPSDRFSAERTGGSVSTLTIQRTQQEDSAVYLCASSSPPLYEQFFGPGTRLTVL.